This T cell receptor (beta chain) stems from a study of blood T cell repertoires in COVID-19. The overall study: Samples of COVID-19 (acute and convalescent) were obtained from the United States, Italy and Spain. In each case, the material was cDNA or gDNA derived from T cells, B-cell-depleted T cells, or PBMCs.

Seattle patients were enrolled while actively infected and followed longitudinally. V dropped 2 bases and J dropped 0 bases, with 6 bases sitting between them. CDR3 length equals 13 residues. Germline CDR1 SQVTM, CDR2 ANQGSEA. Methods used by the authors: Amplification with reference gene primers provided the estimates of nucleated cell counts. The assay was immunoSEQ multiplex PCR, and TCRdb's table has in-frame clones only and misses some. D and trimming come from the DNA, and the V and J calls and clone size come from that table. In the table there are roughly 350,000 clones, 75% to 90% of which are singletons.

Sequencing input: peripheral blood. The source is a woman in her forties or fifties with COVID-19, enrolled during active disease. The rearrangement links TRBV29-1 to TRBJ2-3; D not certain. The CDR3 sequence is CSVESGSTDTQYF. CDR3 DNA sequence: TGCAGCGTTGAATCCGGGAGCACAGATACGCAGTATTTT.